This T cell receptor beta chain came from a study of blood T cell repertoires in COVID-19. Overall study context: Sites in the United States, Italy and Spain provided acute and convalescent COVID-19 samples. T cells, B-cell-depleted T cells, or PBMCs provided the cDNA or gDNA that served as material.

The CDR3 has 16 residues. The V gene's germline CDR1 is MNHNS and CDR2 SASEGT. The trim removed 4 bases at V and 5 bases at J, leaving 8 bases unmatched. Per the original methods: It was from reference gene primer amplification that nucleated cell counts were estimated. The data were produced by immunoSEQ multiplex PCR, yet TCRdb's version contains in-frame clones alone and is incomplete. V and J calls and clone size follow that table, whereas D and trimming were derived from the DNA. There are roughly 150,000 clones in the sample; roughly 91% occur only once, and over 2% lies in the top ten. The sequenced sample consisted of peripheral blood. The sequence came from a man over 45 who had recovered from COVID-19. The gene calls are TRBV6-1 and TRBJ2-5; 12 bases are a match to TRBD1. The chain's CDR3 is CASSGGTGGSLETQYF. The CDR3 DNA sequence: TGTGCCAGCAGTGGCGGGACAGGGGGCTCTTTGGAGACCCAGTACTTC.